This T cell receptor (beta chain) was sequenced for a study of T cell responses to AZD1222 COVID-19 vaccine. General study points: Nearly half of unique spike-specific TCRs reportedly avoided B.1.351 and B.1.1.7 mutated regions. Donors, mostly white British, included more females; clonal diversity was possibly underestimated.

Trimming stripped 2 bases from V and 4 bases from J, with 20 bases between. The CDR3 has 17 residues. From germline, CDR1 is SGHAT and CDR2 FQNNGV. Generated by immunoSEQ multiplex PCR, the TCRdb table keeps only in-frame clones and is missing some. The profile shows about 160,000 clones, around 90% of them singletons. With regard to this clone: Antigen: not known.

J is TRBJ1-1 and V is TRBV11-2; D is unresolved. The receptor comes from an adult in good health. The source material was peripheral blood, sampled on day 0 of AZD1222 vaccination. The CDR3 bases are TGTGCCAGCAGCTTAAGGCCCTTCGGGGAAGCTCTCACTGAAGCTTTCTTT. Translation gives CASSLRPFGEALTEAFF.